These 19 T cell receptor beta chains were all obtained from the same sample, sequenced in a study of shared clonotypes between healthy human individuals. The repertoire was sequenced with immunoSEQ multiplex PCR; TCRdb's copy has only in-frame clones and lacks some. This table has about 1.5 million clones, about 98% appearing once. The sequenced sample was naive CD4+ T cells sorted from blood. Subset of the sample: CD45RA+ positively selected. These receptors were obtained from a man aged 30 to 45 in good health.

In DNA, the CDR3 is TGTGCCAGCAGCTTTCGGGAGAACTCCTACGAGCAGTACTTC. This codes for CASSFRENSYEQYF. J is TRBJ2-7 and V is TRBV7-9; TRBD2 is a possible D gene (6 bases). Germline loops: CDR1 SEHNR, CDR2 FQNEAQ (reference sequence). The CDR3 consists of 14 residues. Trimming left V 3 bases short and J 0 bases short, with 9 bases between.

The rearrangement joins TRBV19 to TRBJ2-1; D may match TRBD1 or TRBD2 (5 bases each). CDR1 and CDR2 from the germline V gene are LNHDA and SQIVND (reference sequence). This CDR3 comprises 13 residues. Trimming cost V 8 bases and J 8 bases, with 16 bases left between them. The CDR3: CASSGTPGYEQFF. The CDR3 DNA reads TGTGCCAGTTCCGGGACCCCGGGTTATGAGCAGTTCTTC.

The sample holds one count of this clone. This CDR3 is CASSSGREGSEQYF. In nucleotides, the CDR3 is TGTGCCAGCAGCTCTGGGCGGGAGGGGTCCGAGCAGTACTTC. The V and J genes are TRBV7-3 and TRBJ2-7; the match to TRBD2 covers 9 bases. CDR1 and CDR2 (germline): SGHTA, FQGTGA. Trimming took 4 bases from V and 6 from J; bases not matched to a gene: 7. There are 14 residues in the CDR3.

The gene calls are TRBV4-3 and TRBJ2-1; no definite D call. The V gene lost 6 bases and the J gene lost 0 bases, with 15 bases spanning the gap. Germline V CDR1 and CDR2: LGHNA, YSLEER. CDR3 length equals 16 residues. The CDR3 DNA reads as TGCGCCAGCAGTCGCTCGAGACTCAGCTCCTACAATGAGCAGTTCTTC. It codes for CASSRSRLSSYNEQFF.

To note about this clone: Other DNA sequences in this sample translate to the same CDR3. The CDR3 coding sequence is TGCGCCAGCAGCTTGGAGTCCTCTGGAAACACCATATATTTT. Encoded protein: CASSLESSGNTIYF. This chain uses TRBV5-1 with TRBJ1-3; D call uncertain. CDR1 and CDR2 (germline): SGHRS, YFSETQ. V gave up 0 bases and J gave up 0 bases, with 4 bases separating them. This CDR3 contains 14 residues.

The rearrangement uses TRBV6-5 and TRBJ1-3; D uncertain. CDR1 is MNHEY and CDR2 is SVGAGI in the germline V gene. V lost 2 bases and J lost 4, with 12 bases in between. This CDR3 is 15 amino acids long. The CDR3 coding sequence is TGTGCCAGCAGTTACCGGCCCGGTATCGGAAACACCATATATTTT. This encodes CASSYRPGIGNTIYF.

The chain has TRBV30 and TRBJ1-1; D is unresolved. From germline, CDR1 is GTSNPN and CDR2 SVGIG (reference sequence). Trimming took off 3 bases at V and 1 base at J, with 9 bases between the two ends. There are 13 residues in the CDR3. The CDR3 DNA reads TGTGCCTGGAGGGTCTCCCAGAACACTGAAGCTTTCTTT. It encodes CAWRVSQNTEAFF.

This clone came up once. The rearrangement links TRBV5-1 to TRBJ1-2; TRBD1 matches 7 bases. Trimming cost V 2 bases and J 8 bases; bases outside gene matches: 6. This CDR3 contains 13 residues. Looked up from germline, CDR1 is SGHRS and CDR2 is YFSETQ. CDR3 region: CASSLERGLGYTF. DNA for the CDR3: TGCGCCAGCAGCTTAGAAAGGGGGCTCGGCTACACCTTC.

This chain connects TRBV5-5 to TRBJ1-5; D ambiguous. The V end was cut by 0 bases, the J end by 5 bases, with 9 bases between. The germline gives CDR1 SGHKS, CDR2 YYEKEE (reference sequence). This CDR3 has 14 residues. The CDR3 nucleotides read TGTGCCAGCAGCTTGGGTGGCAGTTATCAGCCCCAGCATTTT. This sequence encodes CASSLGGSYQPQHF.

The chain has TRBV7-8 and TRBJ2-1; 9 nucleotides line up with TRBD2. The germline gives CDR1 SGHVS, CDR2 FQNEAQ. J was trimmed by 6 bases and V by 3 bases; bases with no gene match: 6. This CDR3 contains 15 residues. CDR3: CASSFSGSPGNEQFF. The CDR3 DNA reads as TGTGCCAGCAGCTTTAGCGGGAGCCCGGGCAATGAGCAGTTCTTC.

This clone was recorded only once. The genes are TRBV9 and TRBJ2-1; 10 positions match TRBD2. This CDR3 comprises 15 residues. V shed 0 bases and J 6 bases; nucleotides not matched to a gene: 3. Per germline, CDR1 SGDLS and CDR2 YYNGEE. The CDR3 loop reads CASSVASSGSNEQFF. CDR3 sequence (DNA): TGTGCCAGCAGCGTAGCGTCTAGCGGGAGCAATGAGCAGTTCTTC.

The chain's CDR3 is CASSLYLSGDRGLPFQETQYF. CDR3 nucleotide sequence: TGTGCCAGCAGCTTGTATTTAAGCGGGGACAGGGGGCTCCCTTTCCAAGAGACCCAGTACTTC. The chain carries TRBV13 and TRBJ2-5, with 12 nucleotides matching TRBD1. V trimming: 3 bases; J trimming: 1 base; junction bases outside the gene matches: 18. The CDR3 is 21 residues long. CDR1 and CDR2 from the germline V gene are PRHDT and FYEKMQ (reference sequence).

V and J are TRBV7-9 and TRBJ2-6, with 8 bases lining up with TRBD1. The J segment lost 7 bases and the V segment lost 5 bases, leaving 10 bases of the junction unmatched. Germline values: CDR1 SEHNR, CDR2 FQNEAQ (reference sequence). The CDR3 spans 16 residues. The CDR3 region is CASSEAGQGLANVLTF. CDR3 coding DNA: TGTGCCAGCAGCGAAGCTGGACAGGGTCTAGCCAACGTCCTGACTTTC.

This chain's CDR3 is CASSDWAGSPYEQYF. CDR3 bases: TGTGCCAGCAGTGATTGGGCAGGGTCTCCCTACGAGCAGTACTTC. V is TRBV25-1 and J is TRBJ2-7; TRBD1 is a possible D gene (5 bases). V lost 3 bases, J lost 2 bases, and 14 bases lay in between. Per germline, CDR1 MGHDK and CDR2 SYGVNS. This CDR3 is 15 amino acids long.

The chain combines TRBV5-1 with TRBJ1-1, with D uncertain. This CDR3 is 13 amino acids long. The V gene's germline CDR1 is SGHRS and CDR2 YFSETQ. The V and J ends lost 4 bases and 1 base respectively, with 8 bases between them. The CDR3 DNA follows: TGCGCCAGCAGCCCGGGGAAGAACACTGAAGCTTTCTTT. Its translation is CASSPGKNTEAFF.

The rearrangement uses TRBV10-3 and TRBJ1-4; perhaps TRBD1 as D (6 bases). Trimming left V 2 bases short and J 5 bases short, with 6 bases between. The germline V gene encodes CDR1 ENHRY and CDR2 SYGVKD. The CDR3 is made up of 13 amino acids. The chain's CDR3 is CAISEGQNEKLFF. The DNA of the CDR3 is TGTGCCATCAGTGAGGGACAGAATGAAAAACTGTTTTTT.

The rearrangement uses TRBV6-1 and TRBJ1-5; D may be TRBD1 (5 bases). Trimming removed 7 bases from V and 9 bases from J, with 16 bases in between. The CDR3 totals 13 residues. The germline V gene has CDR1 MNHNS and CDR2 SASEGT. In nucleotides, the CDR3 is TGTGCCAGCATCCCGGGGGTCTCGGGGCCCCAGCATTTT. This encodes CASIPGVSGPQHF.

J is TRBJ2-3 and V is TRBV11-2; D gene ambiguous. There are 15 residues in the CDR3. Germline-derived CDR1 and CDR2 are SGHAT and FQNNGV. The ends were cut back, 2 bases at V and 2 bases at J, with 11 bases in the middle. The CDR3 reads CASSLILPPTDTQYF. Here the CDR3 DNA reads TGTGCCAGCAGCTTAATTCTTCCCCCCACAGATACGCAGTATTTT.

Points on this clone: Other DNA variants within this sample encode the same CDR3. This chain uses TRBV7-3 with TRBJ2-7, with 7 bases identical to TRBD1. The CDR3 length is 11 residues. Germline values: CDR1 SGHTA, CDR2 FQGTGA. V shed 6 bases, J shed 6 bases, and the junction held 2 bases outside the gene matches. Here the CDR3 DNA reads TGTGCCAGCAGTTCAGGGGGCGAGCAGTACTTC. Its protein is CASSSGGEQYF.